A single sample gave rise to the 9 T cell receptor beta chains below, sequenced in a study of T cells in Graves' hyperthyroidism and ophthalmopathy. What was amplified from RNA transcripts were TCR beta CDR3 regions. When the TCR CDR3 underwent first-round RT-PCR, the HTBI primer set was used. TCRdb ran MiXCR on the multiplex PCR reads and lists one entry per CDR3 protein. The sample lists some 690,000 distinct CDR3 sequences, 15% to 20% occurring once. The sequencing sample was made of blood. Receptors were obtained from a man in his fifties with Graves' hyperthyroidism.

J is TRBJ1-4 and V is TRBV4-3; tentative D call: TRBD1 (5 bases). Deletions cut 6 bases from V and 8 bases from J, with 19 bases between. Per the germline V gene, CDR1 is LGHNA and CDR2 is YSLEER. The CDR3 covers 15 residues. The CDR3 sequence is CASSYGDPREEKLFF. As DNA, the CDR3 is TGCGCCAGCAGTTACGGGGACCCTAGGGAGGAAAAACTGTTTTTT.

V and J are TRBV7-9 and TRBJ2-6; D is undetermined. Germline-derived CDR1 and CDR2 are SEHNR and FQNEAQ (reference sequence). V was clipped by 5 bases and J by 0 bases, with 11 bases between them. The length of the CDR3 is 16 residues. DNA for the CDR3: TGTGCCAGCAGCCCCCGGGCGAGCTCTGGGGCCAACGTCCTGACTTTC. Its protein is CASSPRASSGANVLTF.

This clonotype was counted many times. The CDR3 coding sequence is TGTGCCAGCAGTTTATTACCGGAAAGCACAGATACGCAGTATTTT. It is translated as CASSLLPESTDTQYF. The chain uses TRBV27 and TRBJ2-3; no clear D gene. Germline V CDR1 and CDR2: MNHEY, SMNVEV (reference sequence). Between the trimmed V and J ends, which lost 1 base and 0 bases, there was a span of 8 bases. This CDR3 region has 15 residues.

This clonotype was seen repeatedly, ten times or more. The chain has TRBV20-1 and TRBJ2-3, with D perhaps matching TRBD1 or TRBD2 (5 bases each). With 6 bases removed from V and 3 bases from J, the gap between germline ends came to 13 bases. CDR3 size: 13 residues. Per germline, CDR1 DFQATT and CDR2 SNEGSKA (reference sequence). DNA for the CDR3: TGCAGTGCCCCCGGTGGGGGTACAGATACGCAGTATTTT. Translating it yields CSAPGGGTDTQYF.

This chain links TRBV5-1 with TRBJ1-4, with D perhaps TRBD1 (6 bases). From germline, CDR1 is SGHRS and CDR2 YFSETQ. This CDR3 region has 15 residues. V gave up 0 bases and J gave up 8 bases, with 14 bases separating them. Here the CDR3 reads CASSLAGRGNEKLFF. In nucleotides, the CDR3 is TGCGCCAGCAGCTTGGCGGGCAGGGGAAACGAAAAACTGTTTTTT.

CDR3 sequence reads: CASSPGASLYHEQYF. CDR3 bases: TGTGCCAGCAGTCCAGGGGCGTCCCTATACCACGAGCAGTACTTC. The chain carries TRBV27 and TRBJ2-7, with a possible D match to TRBD1 (6 bases). CDR3 size: 15 residues. The germline CDR1 and CDR2 sequences are MNHEY and SMNVEV (reference sequence). The ends were cut back, 5 bases at V and 5 bases at J, with 19 bases in the middle.

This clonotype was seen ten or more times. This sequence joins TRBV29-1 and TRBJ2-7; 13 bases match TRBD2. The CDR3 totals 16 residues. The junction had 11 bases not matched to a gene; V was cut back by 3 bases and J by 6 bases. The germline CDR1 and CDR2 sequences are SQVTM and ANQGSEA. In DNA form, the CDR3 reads TGCAGCGTTGAGCGTCCCGGGACTAGCGGGATGGTCGAGCAGTACTTC. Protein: CSVERPGTSGMVEQYF.

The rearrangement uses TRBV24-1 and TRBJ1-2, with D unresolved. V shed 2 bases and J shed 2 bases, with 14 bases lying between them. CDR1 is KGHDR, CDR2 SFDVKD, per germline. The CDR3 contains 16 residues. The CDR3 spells CATSDYAAEQNYGYTF. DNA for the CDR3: TGTGCCACCAGTGATTACGCGGCGGAACAGAACTATGGCTACACCTTC.

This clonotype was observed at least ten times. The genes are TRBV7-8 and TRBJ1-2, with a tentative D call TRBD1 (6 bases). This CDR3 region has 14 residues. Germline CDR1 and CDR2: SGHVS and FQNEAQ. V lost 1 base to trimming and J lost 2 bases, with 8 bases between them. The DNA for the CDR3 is TGTGCCAGCAGCTTAGTCCAGGGGAACTATGGCTACACCTTC. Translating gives CASSLVQGNYGYTF.